This T cell receptor (beta chain) originates from a study of blood T cell repertoires in COVID-19. For the study at large: From T cells, B-cell-depleted T cells, or PBMCs came the material, which was cDNA or gDNA.

All recovered Cohort 3 donors got two negative PCRs, got clearance, or saw symptom resolution. Methods used by the authors: Nucleated cell number was recorded as an estimate derived from reference gene primer amplification. Libraries were prepared by immunoSEQ multiplex PCR; TCRdb keeps only in-frame clonotypes and omits some of them. V and J calls and clone size follow that table, whereas D and trimming were derived from the DNA. The sample records almost 400,000 clones, roughly 90% being singletons. The receptor's source is a woman aged 25 to 39 who had recovered from COVID-19. The sequencing sample was made of PBMCs or T cells enriched from blood (not recorded which).

In DNA, the CDR3 is TGTGCCAGCAGTTCAAGTCTATCCTTAGGGAGGGTTACCAATCAGCCCCAGCATTTT. It yields the protein CASSSSLSLGRVTNQPQHF. The V and J genes are TRBV6-2 or TRBV6-3 and TRBJ1-5, with D unclear. From germline, CDR1 is MNHEY and CDR2 SVGEGT. This CDR3 region has 19 residues. Between the trimmed V and J ends, which lost 4 bases and 3 bases, there was a span of 25 bases.